The sequence of this T cell receptor beta chain was determined in a study of early T cells in non-severe SARS-CoV-2 infection. Turning to the study itself: Sequencing used unsorted whole-blood bulk RNA, so chains lack pairing.

This clonotype was detected a few times. TCRdb passed the 5' RACE reads through MiXCR, listing each CDR3 protein once. The data contain approximately 80,000 distinct CDR3 sequences, 11% of them seen just once; the ten biggest clones take up about 11%. This receptor was obtained from an adult who was a healthcare worker with PCR-confirmed SARS-CoV-2 infection or an uninfected control (not recorded which). Here the sequenced sample was whole blood, taken at baseline.

This chain's CDR3 is CASSLLQGSSPLHF. In nucleotides, the CDR3 is TGTGCCAGCAGCTTACTACAGGGGTCGTCACCCCTCCACTTT. The chain carries TRBV7-9 and TRBJ1-6; 7 nucleotides match TRBD1. This CDR3 region has 14 residues. The V gene's germline CDR1 is SEHNR and CDR2 FQNEAQ (reference sequence). Trimming cost V 2 bases and J 10 bases; bases outside gene matches: 5.